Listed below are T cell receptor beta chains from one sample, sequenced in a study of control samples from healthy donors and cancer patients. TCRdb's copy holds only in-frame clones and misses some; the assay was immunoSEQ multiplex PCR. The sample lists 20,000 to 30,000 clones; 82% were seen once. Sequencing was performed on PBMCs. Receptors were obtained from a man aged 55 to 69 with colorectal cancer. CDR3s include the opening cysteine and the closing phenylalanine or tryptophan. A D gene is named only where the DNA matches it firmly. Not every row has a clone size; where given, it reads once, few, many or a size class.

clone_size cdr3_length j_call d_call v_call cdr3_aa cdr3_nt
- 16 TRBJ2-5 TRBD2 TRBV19 CASSIASLAGVETQYF TGTGCCAGTAGTATCGCATCACTAGCGGGGGTGGAGACCCAGTACTTC
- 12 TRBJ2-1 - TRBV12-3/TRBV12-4 CASSRDTNEQFF TGTGCCAGCAGCCGGGACACCAATGAGCAGTTCTTC
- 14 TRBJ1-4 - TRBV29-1 CSVASILGDEKLFF TGCAGCGTTGCCTCAATCTTGGGGGATGAAAAACTGTTTTTT
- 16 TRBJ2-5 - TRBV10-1 CASSDSQGQPEETQYF TGCGCCAGCAGTGACTCCCAAGGGCAGCCTGAAGAGACCCAGTACTTC
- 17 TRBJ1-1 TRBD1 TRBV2 CASRYPGQGLSNTEAFF TGTGCCAGCAGGTACCCGGGACAGGGGCTCTCGAACACTGAAGCTTTCTTT
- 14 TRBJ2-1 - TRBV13 CASSSRWRYNEQFF TGTGCCAGCAGCTCGAGGTGGCGGTACAATGAGCAGTTCTTC
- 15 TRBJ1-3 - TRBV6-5 CASSYSEGTGNTIYF TGTGCCAGCAGTTACTCGGAGGGCACTGGAAACACCATATATTTT
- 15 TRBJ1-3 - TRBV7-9 CASSLGRSSGNTIYF TGTGCCAGCAGCTTAGGACGAAGCTCTGGAAACACCATATATTTT
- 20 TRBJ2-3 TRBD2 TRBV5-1 CASSSGLAGRQIYGADTQYF TGCGCCAGCAGCTCGGGACTAGCGGGGCGTCAAATTTACGGGGCAGATACGCAGTATTTT
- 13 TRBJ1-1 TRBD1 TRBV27 CASSRQGGTEAFF TGTGCCAGCAGCCGACAGGGCGGCACTGAAGCTTTCTTT
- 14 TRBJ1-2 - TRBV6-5 CASSPRATYYGYTF TGTGCCAGCAGCCCCAGGGCCACCTACTATGGCTACACCTTC
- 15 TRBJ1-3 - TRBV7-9 CASSAVDRNVNTIYF TGTGCCAGCAGCGCCGTTGACAGAAACGTAAACACCATATATTTT
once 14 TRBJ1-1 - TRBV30 CAWSPTGWNTEAFF TGTGCCTGGAGTCCGACAGGATGGAACACTGAAGCTTTCTTT